The table lists the clone carrying this T cell receptor beta chain with a few counts. Its matching antigen is unknown. The sample belongs to a study of cytomegalovirus exposure and HLA in healthy donors. Study-wide results and caveats: A later analysis linked about 17,000 TCR beta sequences to HLA alleles at 0.05 false discovery rate.

Primers: 60 Vbeta forward and 13 Jbeta reverse. TCRdb's table, derived via immunoSEQ multiplex PCR, lists solely in-frame clones and lacks some. This table holds 75,000 to 95,000 clones, around 77% found once. Looked up from germline, CDR1 is SGDLS and CDR2 is YYNGEE. The CDR3 consists of 16 residues. The V gene end was trimmed by 4 bases and the J gene end by 7 bases; junction bases not matched to a gene: 15. This chain connects TRBV9 to TRBJ2-7, with 9 bases identical to TRBD1. The specimen sequenced was PBMCs. This receptor was obtained from a man in his fifties in good health and CMV-seronegative. The CDR3 DNA follows: TGTGCCAGCAGCCCAAAAACAGGGGGCGCAGTGGATGAGCAGTACTTC. The encoded protein is CASSPKTGGAVDEQYF.